This TCR beta chain emerged from a study of blood T cell repertoires in COVID-19. The data were produced by immunoSEQ multiplex PCR, yet TCRdb's version contains in-frame clones alone and is incomplete. The top ten hold 0.75% to 0.85% of the sample, which has 430,000 or so clones, roughly 89% seen once. Sequencing used peripheral blood. This sequence originates from a man aged 18 to 29 with COVID-19, enrolled during active disease.

CDR3 DNA: TGTGCCAGCAGCCCCCATTCGTCCGCGGAGATTTATAACTATGGCTACACCTTC. Its translation is CASSPHSSAEIYNYGYTF. This chain joins TRBV9 and TRBJ1-2, with unresolved D. The CDR3 is 18 amino acids. The germline V and J ends were trimmed by 4 bases and 1 base, with 23 bases remaining between them. CDR1 and CDR2 (germline): SGDLS, YYNGEE.